This note documents a single T cell receptor beta chain sequence. The data originate from a study of blood T cell repertoires in COVID-19. Study overall: COVID-19 samples collected from the United States, Italy and Spain covered acute and convalescent phases. Sample material is recorded as cDNA or gDNA derived from T cells, B-cell-depleted T cells, or PBMCs.

Authors' data handling: Researchers report that nucleated cell counts were estimated from reference gene primer amplification. Data came from immunoSEQ multiplex PCR; TCRdb stores just in-frame clones and leaves some out. The DNA was the basis for D and trimming; V, J and clone size are from that table. The sample lists under 150,000 clones; 85% to 90% were seen once. Germline CDR1 and CDR2: MGHRA and YSYEKL. V shed 4 bases and J 2 bases; nucleotides not matched to a gene: 3. The CDR3 is 14 amino acids. V usage is TRBV4-1 and J usage is TRBJ2-3; TRBD1 agrees at 7 bases. Sequenced input: peripheral blood. This sequence originates from a woman aged 45-59 years with acute or convalescent COVID-19. CDR3 coding DNA: TGCGCCAGCAGCCGGGACAGATACACAGATACGCAGTATTTT. Translation gives CASSRDRYTDTQYF.